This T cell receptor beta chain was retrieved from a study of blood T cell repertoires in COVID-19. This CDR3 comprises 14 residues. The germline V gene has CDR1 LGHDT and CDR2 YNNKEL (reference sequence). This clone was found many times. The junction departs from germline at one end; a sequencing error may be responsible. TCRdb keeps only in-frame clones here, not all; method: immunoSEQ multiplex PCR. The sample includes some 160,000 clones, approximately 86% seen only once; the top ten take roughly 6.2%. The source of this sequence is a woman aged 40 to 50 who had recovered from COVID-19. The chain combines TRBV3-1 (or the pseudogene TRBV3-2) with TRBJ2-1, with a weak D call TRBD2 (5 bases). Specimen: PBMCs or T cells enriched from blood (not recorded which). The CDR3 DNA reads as TGTGCCAGCAGTCAAGGAGGCTCCTACAATGAGCAGTTCTTC. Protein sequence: CASSQGGSYNEQFF.